This paragraph covers one TCR beta chain sequence. These data are taken from a study of blood T cell repertoires in COVID-19. Overall study: Some COVID-19 samples were acute and others convalescent; all came from the United States, Italy and Spain. The analysed material was cDNA or gDNA that came from T cells, B-cell-depleted T cells, or PBMCs.

Clones were read by immunoSEQ multiplex PCR, and TCRdb kept only the in-frame ones, dropping some. The table records roughly 120,000 clones, about two thirds of them present only once. This CDR3 is 16 amino acids long. From germline, CDR1 is SNHLY and CDR2 FYNNEI. Trimming removed 6 bases from V and 4 bases from J; junction bases left unmatched: 12. The source of this sequence is a human donor with acute or convalescent COVID-19. The donor label of this sample is uncertain. This chain joins TRBV2 and TRBJ2-4; the match to TRBD1 covers 7 bases. Sequences were obtained from peripheral blood. The CDR3 spells CASSPPSPGQKNIQYF. Here the CDR3 DNA reads TGTGCCAGCAGCCCACCCTCCCCGGGACAGAAAAACATTCAGTACTTC.